The 10 T cell receptor beta chains below all came from one sample that was sequenced in a study of OX40 agonist ivuxolimab in advanced cancers. TCRdb keeps only in-frame clones here, not all; method: immunoSEQ multiplex PCR. Here the sample spans over 100,000 clones, roughly nine tenths being singletons. The source was CD4+ or CD8+ T cells sorted from blood, collected in a trial of the OX40 agonist ivuxolimab. The source of these receptors is an adult with an advanced solid tumor such as melanoma, head and neck, liver or kidney cancer.

In DNA, the CDR3 is TGTGCCAGCAGTTCCGCAGTCTCTGGAAACACCATATATTTT. This encodes CASSSAVSGNTIYF. J is TRBJ1-3 and V is TRBV28, with D uncertain. Trimming stripped 4 bases from V and 0 bases from J, with 7 bases between. This CDR3 is 14 amino acids long. Looked up from germline, CDR1 is MDHEN and CDR2 is SYDVKM.

This sequence joins TRBV28 and TRBJ1-5; D is uncertain. The length of the CDR3 is 15 residues. The germline CDR1 and CDR2 sequences are MDHEN and SYDVKM. Trimming shortened V by 8 bases and J by 2 bases, and 16 bases separated the two germline ends. CDR3 sequence (DNA): TGTGCCAGCGGTGTATCTCGGGCGGGCAATCAGCCCCAGCATTTT. Translated: CASGVSRAGNQPQHF.

This clone was detected a few times. V is TRBV7-9 and J is TRBJ2-7; TRBD1 is a possible D gene (6 bases). The germline CDR1 and CDR2 sequences are SEHNR and FQNEAQ (reference sequence). This CDR3 is built from 13 residues. V lost 5 bases and J lost 3, with 11 bases in between. CDR3 region: CASSPGQRYEQYF. The CDR3 region has the DNA TGTGCCAGCAGCCCAGGACAGCGCTACGAGCAGTACTTC.

The gene calls are TRBV14 and TRBJ1-1; no clear D. Trimming took off 4 bases at V and 6 bases at J, with 9 bases between the two ends. This CDR3 has 12 residues. Germline assignment: CDR1 SGHDN and CDR2 FVKESK. CDR3 bases: TGTGCCAGCAGCCCCTCAGGCCCTGAAGCTTTCTTT. This sequence encodes CASSPSGPEAFF. The full variable domain, with the rest looked up from reference TRBV14 and TRBJ1-1, is EAGVTQFPSHSVIEKGQTVTLRCDPISGHDNLYWYRRVMGKEIKFLLHFVKESKQDESGMPNNRFLAERTGGTYSTLKVQPAELEDSGVYFCASSPSGPEAFFGQGTRLTVV.

The CDR3 sequence: CASRLLKDRGKETQYF. The CDR3 DNA follows: TGCGCCAGCAGACTATTGAAGGACAGGGGGAAAGAGACCCAGTACTTC. The J gene is TRBJ2-5, the V gene TRBV23-1; 10 positions agree with TRBD1. TRBV23-1 is an open reading frame, and its role is uncertain. The trim removed 6 bases at V and 3 bases at J, leaving 10 bases unmatched. This CDR3 contains 16 residues.

The chain carries TRBV28 and TRBJ2-7; TRBD1 matches at 8 bases. V shed 7 bases and J 2 bases; nucleotides not matched to a gene: 10. The CDR3 consists of 15 residues. The germline gives CDR1 MDHEN, CDR2 SYDVKM. In nucleotides, the CDR3 is TGTGCCAGCAATATACGGGACAGGCGAGCCTACGAGCAGTACTTC. It encodes CASNIRDRRAYEQYF.

This clone showed up just once. This chain uses TRBV7-2 with TRBJ1-2, with 8 bases fitting TRBD1. The CDR3 contains 15 residues. V gave up 3 bases and J gave up 6 bases; unmatched junction bases: 9. Looked up from germline, CDR1 is SGHTA and CDR2 is FQGNSA. CDR3 bases: TGTGCCAGCAGCTTCCGACAGGGGTCGAGAGATGGCTACACCTTC. As protein: CASSFRQGSRDGYTF.

V gene TRBV7-9 combines with J gene TRBJ2-3, with D hard to call. The CDR3 consists of 15 residues. CDR1 is SEHNR, CDR2 FQNEAQ, per germline (reference sequence). V lost 5 bases and J 2 bases, leaving 14 bases between the germline ends. CDR3 coding DNA: TGTGCCAGCAGCCTATACCCAGATTACACAGATACGCAGTATTTT. Amino acid sequence: CASSLYPDYTDTQYF.

The rearrangement uses TRBV6-5 and TRBJ2-1; D ambiguous. This CDR3 is built from 16 residues. Per germline, CDR1 MNHEY and CDR2 SVGAGI. V lost 0 bases and J 6 bases, leaving 15 bases between the germline ends. CDR3 in DNA: TGTGCCAGCAGTTACTCAACGATTATCTCGACCAATGAGCAGTTCTTC. It yields the protein CASSYSTIISTNEQFF.

The chain recombines TRBV6-5 with TRBJ1-2, with 10 bases fitting TRBD1. Trimming cost V 6 bases and J 3 bases; bases outside gene matches: 7. This CDR3 region has 15 residues. The germline V gene encodes CDR1 MNHEY and CDR2 SVGAGI. DNA for the CDR3: TGTGCCAGCAGGGGGGACAGGGGATTTCACTATGGCTACACCTTC. Translation: CASRGDRGFHYGYTF.